A selection of T cell receptor beta chains follows, all from one sample in a study of persistence of HIV-infected CD4 T cells. No cognate antigen is known for these TCRs. Measured with immunoSEQ multiplex PCR; TCRdb has only the in-frame clones, and not every one. The sample contains about 64,000 clones, under 80% of which appear only once. Sequencing used CD4+ T cells sorted from PBMCs after roughly 19-hour stimulation, obtained from a patient who received antiretroviral therapy. The origin of the receptors is an adult man with HIV who was CMV-seropositive. CDR3s include the opening cysteine and the closing phenylalanine or tryptophan. The D gene is left open where the match is weak. Clone size is stated in some rows and not others, as once, few, many or a class when expanded.

CDR3nt: TGTGCCAGCAGCCTTCCGGGACTAGCGGCGAAAGATACGCAGTATTTT
CDR3aa: CASSLPGLAAKDTQYF
j_gene: TRBJ2-3
d_gene: TRBD2
abundance: few
v_gene: TRBV5-4

CDR3nt: TGCGCCAGCACTAGCACAGATACGCAGTATTTT
CDR3aa: CASTSTDTQYF
j_gene: TRBJ2-3
d_gene: NA
abundance: NA
v_gene: TRBV10-2

CDR3nt: TGTGCCAGCAGCCAAGAACACGGGACTCCAAGAGGTGGCTACACCTTC
CDR3aa: CASSQEHGTPRGGYTF
j_gene: TRBJ1-2
d_gene: NA
abundance: NA
v_gene: TRBV4-2

CDR3nt: TGTGCCAGCGGAGTGGACCATAATTCACCCCTCCACTTT
CDR3aa: CASGVDHNSPLHF
j_gene: TRBJ1-6
d_gene: NA
abundance: once
v_gene: TRBV6-5

CDR3nt: TGTGCCATCAGTGAGGGGGGACTCTACAATGAGCAGTTCTTC
CDR3aa: CAISEGGLYNEQFF
j_gene: TRBJ2-1
d_gene: NA
abundance: NA
v_gene: TRBV10-3

CDR3nt: TGTGCCAGCAGCCTCTCCACTGAAGCTTTCTTT
CDR3aa: CASSLSTEAFF
j_gene: TRBJ1-1
d_gene: NA
abundance: NA
v_gene: TRBV3-1/TRBV3-2

CDR3nt: TGTGCCAGCAGTGTGGAAGGTTATGGGGCCAACGTCCTGACTTTC
CDR3aa: CASSVEGYGANVLTF
j_gene: TRBJ2-6
d_gene: NA
abundance: once
v_gene: TRBV2

CDR3nt: TGTGCCAGCAGTGAAACCCTGGACAGAGCTGAAGCTTTCTTT
CDR3aa: CASSETLDRAEAFF
j_gene: TRBJ1-1
d_gene: NA
abundance: NA
v_gene: TRBV2

CDR3nt: TGTGCCAGCAGCCAAGATCTCGGGACAGGGTTGATGACGGCTTTCTTT
CDR3aa: CASSQDLGTGLMTAFF
j_gene: TRBJ1-1
d_gene: TRBD1
abundance: NA
v_gene: TRBV14

CDR3nt: TGTGCCAGTAGTATAGCAGATACGCAGTATTTT
CDR3aa: CASSIADTQYF
j_gene: TRBJ2-3
d_gene: NA
abundance: NA
v_gene: TRBV19

CDR3nt: TGTGCCAGCAGCCATGGACAGGGGGTTTACTATGGCTACACCTTC
CDR3aa: CASSHGQGVYYGYTF
j_gene: TRBJ1-2
d_gene: TRBD1
abundance: NA
v_gene: TRBV3-1/TRBV3-2

CDR3nt: TGTGCCAGCAGCGAAACCTACGAGCAGTACTTC
CDR3aa: CASSETYEQYF
j_gene: TRBJ2-7
d_gene: NA
abundance: NA
v_gene: TRBV7-9

CDR3nt: TGTGCCAGCAGTTACCGGGGCAGCTATAATTCACCCCTCCACTTT
CDR3aa: CASSYRGSYNSPLHF
j_gene: TRBJ1-6
d_gene: NA
abundance: NA
v_gene: TRBV6-5

CDR3nt: TGCGCCAGCAGCTTGGCGGACAGGCAAAAACTGTTTTTT
CDR3aa: CASSLADRQKLFF
j_gene: TRBJ1-4
d_gene: TRBD1
abundance: NA
v_gene: TRBV5-1

CDR3nt: TGTGCCAGCAGCTTAAAGGGGAGTGAGCAGTTCTTC
CDR3aa: CASSLKGSEQFF
j_gene: TRBJ2-1
d_gene: NA
abundance: NA
v_gene: TRBV7-9

CDR3nt: TGTGCCAGCAGTCCTGGGACTAGCGTCTACGAGCAGTACTTC
CDR3aa: CASSPGTSVYEQYF
j_gene: TRBJ2-7
d_gene: TRBD2
abundance: NA
v_gene: TRBV2

CDR3nt: TGTGCCGGGGGAGGGTCTCGAGGCTACACCTTC
CDR3aa: CAGGGSRGYTF
j_gene: TRBJ1-2
d_gene: NA
abundance: NA
v_gene: TRBV19

CDR3nt: TGTGCCAGCAGTGAAGGACAGGGGGGAAACACCATATATTTT
CDR3aa: CASSEGQGGNTIYF
j_gene: TRBJ1-3
d_gene: TRBD1
abundance: NA
v_gene: TRBV6-1

CDR3nt: TGCGCCAGCAGCCAAGTCGGACGCATCAGAGGGGAGACCCAGTACTTC
CDR3aa: CASSQVGRIRGETQYF
j_gene: TRBJ2-5
d_gene: NA
abundance: NA
v_gene: TRBV4-1

CDR3nt: TGTGCCAGCAGCGCGGACAGGGATCGGGGATCACCCCTCCACTTT
CDR3aa: CASSADRDRGSPLHF
j_gene: TRBJ1-6
d_gene: TRBD1
abundance: NA
v_gene: TRBV7-6

CDR3nt: TGTGCCAGCAGTTCGGGGACAGGGTCCTACGAGCAGTACTTC
CDR3aa: CASSSGTGSYEQYF
j_gene: TRBJ2-7
d_gene: TRBD1
abundance: few
v_gene: TRBV6-5